This T cell receptor beta chain was sequenced in a study of T cells in Graves' hyperthyroidism and ophthalmopathy. General study results and limits: Among thyroid clonotypes expanded above 0.001, most also appeared in blood. Model output signaled ophthalmopathy a median around 6.9 months ahead of onset.

With a duration under 2 months, the hyperthyroidism was newly diagnosed in patients aged 18 to 65. Used for diagnoses were clinical symptoms, serum thyroxine and TRAb, thyroid ultrasound and orbital computed tomography. This clonotype has just a few counts. Its specificity is unknown. The V gene's germline CDR1 is LNHDA and CDR2 SQIVND (reference sequence). CDR3 length: 17 amino acids. The ends lost 5 bases at V and 2 bases at J; junction bases unmatched: 12. It was RNA transcripts that yielded the amplified TCR beta CDR3 regions. During a first-round RT-PCR of the TCR CDR3, the HTBI primer set was used. One entry per CDR3 protein results from TCRdb running MiXCR on the multiplex PCR reads. The repertoire holds about 690,000 distinct CDR3 sequences, with approximately 15% as singletons.

The chain has TRBV19 and TRBJ2-3, with 8 bases that match TRBD2. Source material: blood. This clonotype was sampled from a man between 45 and 60 years old with Graves' hyperthyroidism. Here the CDR3 reads CASSPRLAGIITDTQYF. The DNA of the CDR3 is TGTGCCAGTAGTCCTCGTTTAGCGGGGATTATCACAGATACGCAGTATTTT.